This is a list of T cell receptor beta chains from one sample in a study of response to subunit inactivated influenza vaccine. From the RT-PCR reads, TCRdb called clonotypes with MiXCR, one entry per CDR3 protein. The sample lists 450,000 to 600,000 distinct CDR3 sequences, approximately 15% occurring once. Sequences were derived from CD4+ T cells sorted from PBMCs, sampled around 25 months after vaccination. The receptors stem from a man between 50 and 69 years old who received an inactivated influenza vaccine. The CDR3 runs from the conserved cysteine through the conserved F or W. A D gene is named only where the DNA matches it firmly. Some rows have no size entry. The others give once, few or many, or a class for an expanded clone.

d_call: -
j_call: TRBJ1-5
clone_size: -
v_call: TRBV28
cdr3_aa: CASSLGNDPNQPQHF
cdr3_nt: TGTGCCAGCAGTTTAGGGAATGACCCAAATCAGCCCCAGCATTTT

d_call: -
j_call: TRBJ2-4
clone_size: -
v_call: TRBV5-1
cdr3_aa: CASSLGQTLAKNIQYF
cdr3_nt: TGCGCCAGCAGCTTGGGGCAGACACTAGCCAAAAACATTCAGTACTTC

d_call: TRBD1
j_call: TRBJ2-1
clone_size: few
v_call: TRBV11-1
cdr3_aa: CASRHRDRQVNAYNEQFF
cdr3_nt: TGTGCCAGCAGGCACCGGGACAGACAAGTTAATGCCTACAATGAGCAGTTCTTC

d_call: -
j_call: TRBJ1-6
clone_size: few
v_call: TRBV20-1
cdr3_aa: CSARGTTSYNSPLHF
cdr3_nt: TGCAGTGCTAGAGGGACAACCTCCTATAATTCACCCCTCCACTTT

d_call: -
j_call: TRBJ2-2
clone_size: -
v_call: TRBV20-1
cdr3_aa: CSARGGAGDTGELFF
cdr3_nt: TGCAGTGCTAGGGGCGGGGCCGGGGACACCGGGGAGCTGTTTTTT

d_call: -
j_call: TRBJ2-2
clone_size: -
v_call: TRBV5-5
cdr3_aa: CASSLTDSYTGELFF
cdr3_nt: TGTGCCAGCAGCCTCACAGACAGTTACACCGGGGAGCTGTTTTTT

d_call: -
j_call: TRBJ1-2
clone_size: few
v_call: TRBV7-2
cdr3_aa: CASSSGIYGYTF
cdr3_nt: TGTGCCAGCAGCTCGGGAATCTATGGCTACACCTTC

d_call: TRBD1
j_call: TRBJ1-1
clone_size: -
v_call: TRBV20-1
cdr3_aa: CSASPGTGRTEAFF
cdr3_nt: TGCAGTGCTAGTCCTGGGACAGGGAGAACTGAAGCTTTCTTT

d_call: -
j_call: TRBJ2-3
clone_size: few
v_call: TRBV12-3/TRBV12-4
cdr3_aa: CASSRTGLRTDTQYF
cdr3_nt: TGTGCCAGCAGTCGCACAGGTCTCAGGACAGATACGCAGTATTTT

d_call: -
j_call: TRBJ2-1
clone_size: -
v_call: TRBV5-1
cdr3_aa: CASSLALFDEQFF
cdr3_nt: TGCGCCAGCAGCTTGGCCCTTTTCGATGAGCAGTTCTTC

d_call: -
j_call: TRBJ1-5
clone_size: few
v_call: TRBV12-3/TRBV12-4
cdr3_aa: CASSFGREIQPQHF
cdr3_nt: TGTGCCAGCAGTTTCGGTAGGGAAATTCAGCCCCAGCATTTT

d_call: -
j_call: TRBJ2-1
clone_size: -
v_call: TRBV5-1
cdr3_aa: CASSLEEEQFF
cdr3_nt: TGCGCCAGCAGCTTGGAGGAGGAGCAGTTCTTC

d_call: -
j_call: TRBJ2-6
clone_size: -
v_call: TRBV6-2/TRBV6-3
cdr3_aa: CASSYANRLLSGANVLTF
cdr3_nt: TGTGCCAGCAGTTACGCTAACCGCCTCCTCTCTGGGGCCAACGTCCTGACTTTC

d_call: -
j_call: TRBJ2-7
clone_size: once
v_call: TRBV20-1
cdr3_aa: CSARVVSVYEQYF
cdr3_nt: TGCAGTGCTAGAGTAGTTAGCGTATACGAGCAGTACTTC

d_call: -
j_call: TRBJ2-1
clone_size: few
v_call: TRBV6-2/TRBV6-3
cdr3_aa: CASSYFQGEGGHYEQFF
cdr3_nt: TGTGCCAGCAGTTACTTTCAGGGGGAGGGAGGCCACTACGAGCAGTTCTTC

d_call: TRBD1
j_call: TRBJ2-3
clone_size: many
v_call: TRBV12-3/TRBV12-4
cdr3_aa: CASSPAWGTEERTDTQYF
cdr3_nt: TGTGCCAGCAGCCCAGCGTGGGGGACAGAGGAGCGCACAGATACGCAGTATTTT

d_call: -
j_call: TRBJ2-1
clone_size: -
v_call: TRBV9
cdr3_aa: CASSVAEVPRWGLGSYNEQFF
cdr3_nt: TGTGCCAGCAGCGTAGCGGAGGTTCCCCGGTGGGGTCTCGGCTCCTACAATGAGCAGTTCTTC

d_call: TRBD1
j_call: TRBJ1-2
clone_size: few
v_call: TRBV7-2
cdr3_aa: CASSQPEYRTGYGYTF
cdr3_nt: TGTGCCAGCAGCCAACCCGAATATAGGACAGGGTATGGCTACACCTTC

d_call: TRBD2
j_call: TRBJ2-3
clone_size: -
v_call: TRBV9
cdr3_aa: CASSTGLDSNTQYF
cdr3_nt: TGTGCCAGCAGCACGGGACTAGATTCAAATACGCAGTATTTT

d_call: -
j_call: TRBJ1-1
clone_size: many
v_call: TRBV20-1
cdr3_aa: CSASTALVNTEAFF
cdr3_nt: TGCAGTGCCTCAACTGCTCTGGTGAACACTGAAGCTTTCTTT

d_call: -
j_call: TRBJ2-5
clone_size: -
v_call: TRBV9
cdr3_aa: CASSVAPEFQETQYF
cdr3_nt: TGTGCCAGCAGCGTAGCCCCTGAATTCCAAGAGACCCAGTACTTC

d_call: TRBD2
j_call: TRBJ2-1
clone_size: many
v_call: TRBV3-1
cdr3_aa: CASSGTSGVPNEQFF
cdr3_nt: TGTGCCAGCAGCGGGACTAGCGGAGTCCCCAATGAGCAGTTCTTC

d_call: -
j_call: TRBJ2-1
clone_size: many
v_call: TRBV5-1
cdr3_aa: CASSPGVIYNEQFF
cdr3_nt: TGCGCCAGCAGCCCTGGGGTGATCTACAATGAGCAGTTCTTC

d_call: -
j_call: TRBJ2-3
clone_size: many
v_call: TRBV20-1
cdr3_aa: CSADTTDTQYF
cdr3_nt: TGCAGTGCGGACACCACAGATACGCAGTATTTT

d_call: TRBD1
j_call: TRBJ2-5
clone_size: few
v_call: TRBV7-7
cdr3_aa: CASSRTGAQETQYF
cdr3_nt: TGTGCTAGCAGCCGGACAGGGGCCCAAGAGACCCAGTACTTC

d_call: TRBD1
j_call: TRBJ2-5
clone_size: few
v_call: TRBV5-1
cdr3_aa: CASRSDRVQETQYF
cdr3_nt: TGCGCCAGCAGATCCGACAGGGTCCAAGAGACCCAGTACTTC

d_call: TRBD2
j_call: TRBJ2-2
clone_size: -
v_call: TRBV14
cdr3_aa: CASSRFPPRAGGPSGELFF
cdr3_nt: TGTGCCAGCAGCCGCTTTCCCCCCCGGGCGGGAGGGCCAAGCGGGGAGCTGTTTTTT

d_call: -
j_call: TRBJ2-5
clone_size: few
v_call: TRBV27
cdr3_aa: CASSHSSGTQYF
cdr3_nt: TGTGCCAGCAGTCACTCCTCAGGGACCCAGTACTTC

d_call: TRBD2
j_call: TRBJ2-3
clone_size: few
v_call: TRBV15
cdr3_aa: CATSRDGTSGYTDTQYF
cdr3_nt: TGTGCCACCAGCAGAGATGGTACTAGCGGGTACACAGATACGCAGTATTTT

d_call: -
j_call: TRBJ1-2
clone_size: few
v_call: TRBV5-5
cdr3_aa: CASSAGRAYGYTF
cdr3_nt: TGTGCCAGCAGCGCTGGCCGGGCCTATGGCTACACCTTC